Following are 26 T cell receptor beta chains from one sample sequenced in a study of beta chain features in type 1 diabetes. cDNA synthesis used the whole RNA isolate, giving expressed TCRB sequences. Libraries were prepared by immunoSEQ multiplex PCR; TCRdb keeps only in-frame clonotypes and omits some of them. Of some 360,000 clones in the sample, around 9.6% are singletons; the top ten hold over 0.45%. Study-level results: In every one of the four CD4+ subsets, TCRB CDR3s were moderately but significantly shorter in Type 1 diabetes patients.

No antigen has been assigned to these receptors. Input material: central memory CD4+ T cells from blood. Receptor source: a man aged 25-45 years with type 1 diabetes.

This clone has a handful of counts. The chain recombines TRBV7-2 with TRBJ2-5, with 11 bases that match TRBD1. The CDR3 length is 15 residues. V lost 6 bases, J lost 2 bases, and 5 bases stayed unmatched. CDR1 SGHTA and CDR2 FQGNSA come from the germline V gene. The CDR3 sequence is CASSTRDRGQETQYF. The CDR3 DNA reads as TGTGCCAGCAGTACTAGGGACAGGGGGCAAGAGACCCAGTACTTC.

CDR3 coding DNA: TGTGCCAGTAGTATGGGGGCCAGACAGGGAGCCCCTGGCGAGCAGTACTTC. It yields the protein CASSMGARQGAPGEQYF. The genes are TRBV19 and TRBJ2-7; TRBD1 aligns across 7 bases. Unmatched junction bases numbered 17, after V lost 3 bases and J lost 6 bases. The germline V gene has CDR1 LNHDA and CDR2 SQIVND (reference sequence). This CDR3 is built from 17 residues.

The genes are TRBV5-1 and TRBJ1-2; no reliable D call. V lost 0 bases and J lost 1, with 7 bases in between. From germline, CDR1 is SGHRS and CDR2 YFSETQ. The CDR3 totals 14 residues. CDR3 sequence reads: CASSLEGGNYGYTF. CDR3 nucleotide sequence: TGCGCCAGCAGCTTGGAGGGCGGTAACTATGGCTACACCTTC.

This clone appeared a few times. The chain joins TRBV18 to TRBJ2-2; D remains ambiguous. The CDR3 runs to 11 residues. Trimming removed 8 bases at V and 4 bases at J, with 5 bases between. Germline V gives CDR1 KGHSH, CDR2 LQKENI. CDR3 nucleotides: TGTGCCAGCCCCAGCACCGGGGAGCTGTTTTTT. Encoded protein: CASPSTGELFF.

The rearrangement links TRBV28 to TRBJ2-7, with D tentatively TRBD1 (5 bases). The CDR3 extends over 14 amino acids. Germline V gene data show CDR1 as MDHEN and CDR2 as SYDVKM. CDR3 sequence: CASSPSHPTGSLGV. DNA for the CDR3: TGTGCCAGCAGTCCAAGTCACCCTACAGGTTCCCTTGGTGTC.

The chain is built from TRBV11-3 and TRBJ1-1; perhaps TRBD1 as D (6 bases). Germline V lookup: CDR1 SGHNT, CDR2 YENEEA. The CDR3 runs 13 residues. Trimming removed 5 bases from V and 6 bases from J, with 13 bases in between. CDR3 DNA sequence: TGTGCCAGCAGCCGTCGGGGGGCCCCTGAAGCTTTCTTT. The encoded protein is CASSRRGAPEAFF.

J is TRBJ2-4 and V is TRBV7-9, with D perhaps matching TRBD2 (5 bases). This CDR3 has 13 amino acids. Trimming cost V 6 bases and J 5 bases, with 11 bases left between them. Germline V lookup: CDR1 SEHNR, CDR2 FQNEAQ (reference sequence). In DNA form, the CDR3 reads TGTGCCAGCAGTAGTACCGGGGAAAACATTCAGTACTTC. Translated: CASSSTGENIQYF.

This clone was picked up a small number of times. CDR3 DNA sequence: TGTGCCAGCAGCCCCCCATCTAGCGGGGCCACCGGGGAGCTGTTTTTT. This gives the protein CASSPPSSGATGELFF. The chain uses TRBV7-2 and TRBJ2-2; 9 positions match TRBD2. This CDR3 comprises 16 residues. Germline CDR1 is SGHTA and CDR2 is FQGNSA. Trimming removed 5 bases from V and 4 bases from J; junction bases left unmatched: 8.

This clone was seen a handful of times. The chain recombines TRBV28 with TRBJ2-7, with TRBD2 matching 10 bases. The length of the CDR3 is 15 residues. Trimming cost V 5 bases and J 4 bases; bases outside gene matches: 8. Germline V lookup: CDR1 MDHEN, CDR2 SYDVKM. CDR3 nucleotides: TGTGCCAGCAGTACTCCTAGCGGGAGTAATTACGAGCAGTACTTC. Encoded protein: CASSTPSGSNYEQYF.

The CDR3 spells CASSLRVAPEQYF. The CDR3 region has the DNA TGCGCCAGCAGCTTGCGGGTAGCTCCCGAGCAGTACTTC. The chain links TRBV5-1 to TRBJ2-7; no reliable D call. Trimming took 1 base from V and 6 from J, leaving 11 bases between them. CDR1 is SGHRS and CDR2 is YFSETQ in the germline V gene. This CDR3 contains 13 residues. The complete variable domain, with remaining parts taken from reference TRBV5-1 and TRBJ2-7, reads KAGVTQTPRYLIKTRGQQVTLSCSPISGHRSVSWYQQTPGQGLQFLFEYFSETQRNKGNFPGRFSGRQFSNSRSEMNVSTLELGDSALYLCASSLRVAPEQYFGPGTRLTVT.

This clone was observed a handful of times. CDR3 in DNA: TGTGCCAGCCTGAGGGGATTGATCTCTGGAAACACCATATATTTT. It codes for CASLRGLISGNTIYF. J is TRBJ1-3 and V is TRBV7-3, with D possibly being TRBD1 (5 bases). In germline, CDR1 is SGHTA, CDR2 FQGTGA. The CDR3 is made up of 15 amino acids. The ends were cut back, 8 bases at V and 0 bases at J, with 14 bases in the middle.

This clone was seen a handful of times. The chain carries TRBV9 and TRBJ2-1; the D gene is possibly TRBD2 (6 bases). Trimming removed 0 bases from V and 3 bases from J, with 10 bases in between. Germline assignment: CDR1 SGDLS and CDR2 YYNGEE. This CDR3 is 15 amino acids long. As DNA, the CDR3 is TGTGCCAGCAGCGTAGACGGGAGCTACTACAATGAGCAGTTCTTC. Translated, it gives CASSVDGSYYNEQFF.

A few counts support this clone. The CDR3 DNA follows: TGCGCCAGGGGGTTTGCGGGACAGCAGACCTACGAGCAGTACTTC. Its protein is CARGFAGQQTYEQYF. The chain couples TRBV23-1 to TRBJ2-7, with D possibly being TRBD1 (7 bases). TRBV23-1 is filed as an ORF, its function uncertain. V gave up 9 bases and J gave up 2 bases, with 20 bases separating them. The CDR3 spans 15 residues.

This clone was observed many times. This chain connects TRBV2 to TRBJ2-1, with a weak D call TRBD2 (5 bases). Per germline, CDR1 SNHLY and CDR2 FYNNEI. This CDR3 region has 12 residues. Trimming shortened V by 2 bases and J by 15 bases, and 14 bases separated the two germline ends. CDR3 sequence: CASSERGWDGFF. Written as DNA, the CDR3 is TGTGCCAGCAGTGAAAGAGGGTGGGATGGGTTCTTC.

This clone was picked up a small number of times. V gene TRBV9 combines with J gene TRBJ2-5, with D tentatively TRBD1 or TRBD2 (6 bases each). CDR3 size: 13 residues. The germline gives CDR1 SGDLS, CDR2 YYNGEE. V was shortened by 6 bases and J by 5 bases, with 14 bases between the two germline ends. The CDR3 is CASTRRGQETQYF. The CDR3 DNA reads as TGTGCCAGCACCAGACGGGGGCAGGAGACCCAGTACTTC.

This clone was detected a few times. J is TRBJ2-1 and V is TRBV18, with no clear D. The CDR3 has 12 residues. In germline, CDR1 is KGHSH, CDR2 LQKENI. V was pared by 3 bases and J by 10 bases, with 10 bases between. The CDR3 region has the DNA TGTGCCAGCTCACCCGGCTTGGGGGAGCAGTTCTTC. Amino acid sequence: CASSPGLGEQFF.

This clone was seen a few times. The chain couples TRBV7-9 to TRBJ1-3, with D perhaps TRBD1 (5 bases). CDR3 size: 15 residues. The ends were cut back, 1 base at V and 0 bases at J, with 7 bases in the middle. Germline V lookup: CDR1 SEHNR, CDR2 FQNEAQ (reference sequence). CDR3 DNA sequence: TGTGCCAGCAGCTTAGTTCAGGGCTCTGGAAACACCATATATTTT. Residues: CASSLVQGSGNTIYF.

This clone was observed a handful of times. The chain uses TRBV18 and TRBJ2-2, with 8 bases identical to TRBD2. The CDR3 is 18 amino acids. J gave up 6 bases and V 5 bases, and 17 bases lay outside the gene matches. Looked up from germline, CDR1 is KGHSH and CDR2 is LQKENI. CDR3 DNA sequence: TGTGCCAGCTCATCACTTATCGAGATAAGCGGGAGAGCCGGGGAGCTGTTTTTT. Its translation is CASSSLIEISGRAGELFF.

In its sample, this clone was seen a few times. The CDR3 coding sequence is TGTGCCAGCAGCTTAAATCCGGGGTACACTGAAGCTTTCTTT. Protein: CASSLNPGYTEAFF. This chain joins TRBV7-9 and TRBJ1-1; unclear D gene. This CDR3 is 14 amino acids long. V was clipped by 2 bases and J by 3 bases, with 10 bases between them. The V gene's germline CDR1 is SEHNR and CDR2 FQNEAQ (reference sequence).

The sample holds a few counts of this clone. V gene TRBV11-3 combines with J gene TRBJ1-2; D is ambiguous. From germline, CDR1 is SGHNT and CDR2 YENEEA. The CDR3 sequence is 16 residues long. V dropped 5 bases and J dropped 4 bases, with 20 bases sitting between them. The CDR3 reads CASSAEGSNGSYGYTF. The CDR3 region has the DNA TGTGCCAGCAGCGCAGAGGGTAGTAACGGAAGCTATGGCTACACCTTC. The full variable domain, in which reference TRBV11-3 and TRBJ1-2 provide the parts outside the CDR3, is EAGVVQSPRYKIIEKKQPVAFWCNPISGHNTLYWYLQNLGQGPELLIRYENEEAVDDSQLPKDRFSAERLKGVDSTLKIQPAELGDSAVYLCASSAEGSNGSYGYTFGSGTRLTVV.

In its sample, this clone was seen many times. V and J are TRBV4-2 and TRBJ2-7; 10 positions match TRBD2. Germline trimming cut 0 bases from V and 9 bases from J; bases unmatched to any gene: 8. The CDR3 runs 15 residues. Per germline, CDR1 LGHNA and CDR2 YNFKEQ. This chain's CDR3 is CASSQDQLAGEGQYF. CDR3 DNA sequence: TGTGCCAGCAGCCAAGATCAGCTAGCGGGAGAAGGGCAGTACTTC.

Here the CDR3 reads CASSLNFPPRYEQYF. In DNA form, the CDR3 reads TGTGCCAGCAGTTTAAATTTCCCCCCTCGATACGAGCAGTACTTC. The chain recombines TRBV27 with TRBJ2-7; D uncertain. This CDR3 has 15 amino acids. V lost 2 bases to trimming and J lost 4 bases, with 15 bases between them. Germline CDR1 MNHEY, CDR2 SMNVEV (reference sequence).

This sequence joins TRBV5-7 and TRBJ2-7; maybe TRBD2 (6 bases). TRBV5-7 is reported as an ORF; its role is uncertain. This CDR3 is built from 13 residues. Trimming removed 5 bases from V and 1 base from J, with 10 bases in between. CDR3 nucleotide sequence: TGTGCCAGCAGGGACTACCGGTCCTACGAGCAGTACTTC. This translates into CASRDYRSYEQYF.

In this sample, this clone turned up once. The gene calls are TRBV11-3 and TRBJ2-1; no definite D call. V was clipped by 8 bases and J by 5 bases, with 7 bases between them. The CDR3 sequence is 11 residues long. Per germline, CDR1 SGHNT and CDR2 YENEEA. This CDR3 is CASALDNEQFF. As DNA, the CDR3 is TGTGCCAGCGCGCTTGACAATGAGCAGTTCTTC.

The chain recombines TRBV7-2 with TRBJ1-2; no reliable D call. The CDR3 spans 14 residues. Germline V gives CDR1 SGHTA, CDR2 FQGNSA. The germline V and J ends were trimmed by 3 bases and 0 bases, with 8 bases remaining between them. The CDR3, as DNA: TGTGCCAGCAGCTTGGGCGGATCTAACTATGGCTACACCTTC. Translating it yields CASSLGGSNYGYTF.

This clone turned up a few times. This chain uses TRBV19 with TRBJ2-1; D tentatively reads TRBD1 or TRBD2 (5 bases each). Between the trimmed V and J ends, which lost 3 bases and 9 bases, there was a span of 18 bases. CDR1 and CDR2 from the germline V gene are LNHDA and SQIVND (reference sequence). The CDR3 runs 15 residues. CDR3 nucleotide sequence: TGTGCCAGTAGTATTCAGGCGACGAGGGGAGCTGAGCAGTTCTTC. It translates to CASSIQATRGAEQFF. The whole variable domain, filled in from reference TRBV19 and TRBJ2-1, reads DGGITQSPKYLFRKEGQNVTLSCEQNLNHDAMYWYRQDPGQGLRLIYYSQIVNDFQKGDIAEGYSVSREKKESFPLTVTSAQKNPTAFYLCASSIQATRGAEQFFGPGTRLTVL.